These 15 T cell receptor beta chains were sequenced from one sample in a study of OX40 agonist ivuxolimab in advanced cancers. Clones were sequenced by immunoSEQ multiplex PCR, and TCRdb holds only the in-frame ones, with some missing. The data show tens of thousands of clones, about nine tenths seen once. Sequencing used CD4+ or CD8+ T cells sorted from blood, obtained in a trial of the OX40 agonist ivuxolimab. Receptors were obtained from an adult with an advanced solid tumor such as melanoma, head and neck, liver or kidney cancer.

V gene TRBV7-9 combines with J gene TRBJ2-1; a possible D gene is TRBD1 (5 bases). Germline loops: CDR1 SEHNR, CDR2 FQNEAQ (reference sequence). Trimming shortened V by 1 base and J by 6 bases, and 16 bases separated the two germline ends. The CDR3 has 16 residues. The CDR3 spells CASSLVLVVQVNEQFF. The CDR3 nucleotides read TGTGCCAGCAGCTTAGTCTTAGTAGTACAGGTCAATGAGCAGTTCTTC.

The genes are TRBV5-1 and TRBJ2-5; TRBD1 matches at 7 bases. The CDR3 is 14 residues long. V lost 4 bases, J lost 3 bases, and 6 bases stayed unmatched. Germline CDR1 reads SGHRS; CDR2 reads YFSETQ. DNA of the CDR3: TGCGCCAGCAGCCCGGGACAGAGAAAAGAGACCCAGTACTTC. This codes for CASSPGQRKETQYF.

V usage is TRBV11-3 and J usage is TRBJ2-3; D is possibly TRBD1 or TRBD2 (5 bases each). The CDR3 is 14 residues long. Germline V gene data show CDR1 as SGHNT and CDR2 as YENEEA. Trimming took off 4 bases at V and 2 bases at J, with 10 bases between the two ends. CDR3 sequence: CASSSRGLTDTQYF. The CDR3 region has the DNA TGTGCCAGCAGCTCGAGGGGTCTCACAGATACGCAGTATTTT.

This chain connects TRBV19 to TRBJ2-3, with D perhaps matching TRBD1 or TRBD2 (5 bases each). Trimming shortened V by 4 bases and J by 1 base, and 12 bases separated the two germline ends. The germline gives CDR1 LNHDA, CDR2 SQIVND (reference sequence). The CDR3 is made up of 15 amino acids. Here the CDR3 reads CASSRDVEGTDTQYF. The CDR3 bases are TGTGCCAGTAGTAGGGACGTGGAAGGCACAGATACGCAGTATTTT.

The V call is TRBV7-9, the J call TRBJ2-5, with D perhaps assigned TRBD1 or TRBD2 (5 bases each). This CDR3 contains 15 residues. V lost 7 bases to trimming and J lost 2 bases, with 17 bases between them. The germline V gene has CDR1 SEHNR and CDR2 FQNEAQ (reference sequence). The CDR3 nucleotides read TGTGCCAGCAACTCCCCGGGGCGGGCGCAAGAGACCCAGTACTTC. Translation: CASNSPGRAQETQYF.

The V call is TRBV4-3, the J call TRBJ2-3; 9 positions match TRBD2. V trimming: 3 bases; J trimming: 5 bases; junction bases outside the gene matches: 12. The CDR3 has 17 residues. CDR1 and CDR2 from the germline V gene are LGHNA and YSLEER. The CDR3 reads CASSQSTSGPALDTQYF. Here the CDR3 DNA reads TGCGCCAGCAGCCAGTCAACTAGCGGGCCAGCCCTAGATACGCAGTATTTT.

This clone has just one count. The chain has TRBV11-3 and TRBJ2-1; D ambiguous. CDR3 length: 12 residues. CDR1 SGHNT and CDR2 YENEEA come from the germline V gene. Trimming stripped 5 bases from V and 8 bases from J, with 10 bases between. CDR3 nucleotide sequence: TGTGCCAGCAGCGCCGGAATTGATGAGCAGTTCTTC. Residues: CASSAGIDEQFF.

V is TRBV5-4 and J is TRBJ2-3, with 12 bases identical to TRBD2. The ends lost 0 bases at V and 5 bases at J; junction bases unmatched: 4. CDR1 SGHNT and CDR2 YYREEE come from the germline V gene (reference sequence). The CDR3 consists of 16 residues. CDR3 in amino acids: CASSLVLAGGKDTQYF. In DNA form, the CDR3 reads TGTGCCAGCAGCTTGGTTCTAGCGGGAGGGAAAGATACGCAGTATTTT.

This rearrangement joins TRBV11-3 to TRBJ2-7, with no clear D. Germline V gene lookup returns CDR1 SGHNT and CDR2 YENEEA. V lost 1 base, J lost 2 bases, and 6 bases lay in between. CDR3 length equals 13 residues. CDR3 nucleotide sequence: TGTGCCAGCAGCTTAGTCGCAGCCTACGAGCAGTACTTC. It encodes CASSLVAAYEQYF.

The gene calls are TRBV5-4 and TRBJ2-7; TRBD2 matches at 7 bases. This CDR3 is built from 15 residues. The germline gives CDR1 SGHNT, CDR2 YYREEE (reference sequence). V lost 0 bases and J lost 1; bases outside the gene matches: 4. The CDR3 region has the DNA TGTGCCAGCAGCTTGGCGGGAGGCTCGTCCTACGAGCAGTACTTC. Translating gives CASSLAGGSSYEQYF.

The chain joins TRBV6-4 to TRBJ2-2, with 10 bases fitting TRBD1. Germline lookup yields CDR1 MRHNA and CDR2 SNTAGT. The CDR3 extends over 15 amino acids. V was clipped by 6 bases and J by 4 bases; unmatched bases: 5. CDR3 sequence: CASRLDRGSTGELFF. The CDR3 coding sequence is TGTGCCAGCAGATTGGACAGGGGGTCCACCGGGGAGCTGTTTTTT.

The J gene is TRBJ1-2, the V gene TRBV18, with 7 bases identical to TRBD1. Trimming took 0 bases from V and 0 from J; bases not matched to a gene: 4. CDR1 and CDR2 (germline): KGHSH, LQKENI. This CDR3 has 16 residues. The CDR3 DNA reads TGTGCCAGCTCACCACCCGGGACAGTCCCTAACTATGGCTACACCTTC. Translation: CASSPPGTVPNYGYTF.

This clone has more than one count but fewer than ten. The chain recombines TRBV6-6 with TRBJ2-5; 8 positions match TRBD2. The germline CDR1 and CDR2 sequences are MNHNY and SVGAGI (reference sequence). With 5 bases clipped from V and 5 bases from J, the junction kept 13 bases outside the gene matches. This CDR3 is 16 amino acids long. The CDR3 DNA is TGTGCCAGCAGTCCCCGGGAGGGGGATGGGGCGGAGACCCAGTACTTC. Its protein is CASSPREGDGAETQYF.

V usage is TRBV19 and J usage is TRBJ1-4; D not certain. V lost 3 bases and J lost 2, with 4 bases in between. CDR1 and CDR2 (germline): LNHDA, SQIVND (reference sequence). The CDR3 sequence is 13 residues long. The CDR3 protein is CASSIRTNEKLFF. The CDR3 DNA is TGTGCCAGTAGTATTCGGACTAATGAAAAACTGTTTTTT.

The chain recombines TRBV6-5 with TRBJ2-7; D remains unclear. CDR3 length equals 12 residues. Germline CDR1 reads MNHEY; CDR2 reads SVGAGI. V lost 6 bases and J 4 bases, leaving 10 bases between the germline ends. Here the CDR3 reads CASSSAIYEQYF. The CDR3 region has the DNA TGTGCCAGCAGCTCGGCGATATACGAGCAGTACTTC.